This TCR beta chain was captured in a study of tumor-infiltrating lymphocytes in primary liver carcinoma. About the research overall: Patients underwent surgical resection for primary liver carcinoma. The tumors, T1-T3 N0M0 lesions, were about 4.2 to 10 cm across. Sample counts of productive TCRbeta reads spanned roughly 3.65 to 8 million; these counts were similar across tissue types.

It was unsorted whole blood that yielded blood RNA, and germline DNA was also extracted. Findings and caveats of the study: Blood trailed tumors significantly in top-250-clone fraction (p = 0.039).

On this clonotype itself: Its antigen is not known. This clone may be a read error of a much larger clone one base away. No conserved phenylalanine or tryptophan ends this CDR3, so it is likely a read error.

Total RNA amounting to 500 ng was the source from which TCR beta cDNA was made with a constant-region primer. ARM-PCR was slightly modified, and three nested multiplex PCR rounds with it gave rise to the TCR beta libraries. A C-beta reverse primer was combined with TRBV1-TRBV30 forward primers in the first two PCR rounds, and each round had about 10 cycles. TCRdb recomputed calls from the multiplex PCR reads with MiXCR, one row per CDR3 protein. The sample yields 330,000 or so distinct CDR3 sequences, around three fifths seen once. CDR3 length: 14 residues. Germline trimming cut 11 bases from V and 2 bases from J; bases unmatched to any gene: 11. Germline CDR1 reads MNHEY; CDR2 reads SVGEGT.

Source material: peripheral blood. The gene calls are TRBV6-2 or TRBV6-3 and TRBJ2-7; TRBD1 agrees at 8 bases. This TCR was recovered from a man aged 40-55 years with primary liver carcinoma and hepatitis B virus infection. For the CDR3, the DNA is TGTGCCGTACAGTGGGGACAGGAAGCCTACGAGCAGTACCTC. It is translated as CAVQWGQEAYEQYL.